This TCR beta chain was sequenced during a study of CD8+CD57+ T cells in acquired aplastic anemia. Study information: Quantities of DNA derived from sorted CD4+ and CD8+ cells averaged roughly 3.4 ug.

TCR beta VDJ and CDR3 were profiled, and genomic DNA was the template. TCRdb re-called the reads with MiXCR, one entry per CDR3 protein. The sample holds roughly 200,000 distinct CDR3 sequences, over 60% seen once. Germline-derived CDR1 and CDR2 are SQVTM and ANQGSEA. V shed 4 bases and J shed 5 bases, with 12 bases lying between them. CDR3 length: 12 residues. The receptor comes from a human donor in good health. Specimen: sorted CD4+, CD8+, or CD8+CD57+ T cells (not recorded which) from PBMCs. V gene TRBV29-1 combines with J gene TRBJ2-7; tentatively, D is TRBD1 or TRBD2 (6 bases each). Written as DNA, the CDR3 is TGCAGCGTTGTTCAACGGGGGCACGAGCAGTACTTC. Amino acids: CSVVQRGHEQYF.